This TCR delta chain was recorded in a study of delta chains in infants with herpesvirus infections. This clone is hyperexpanded in the sample. The target antigen is unknown. Other DNA sequences in the same sample also yield this CDR3. Findings and limits, study-wide: The public clonotype decayed quickly, seemingly gone after two to three months.

The CDR3 has 19 amino acids. Germline values: CDR1 TVYSNPD, CDR2 GDNSRS (reference sequence). Losses at the gene ends were 3 bases for V and 0 bases for J; bases not matched to a gene: 18. Gamma-chain- and delta-chain-specific primers converted PBMC RNA into TCR cDNA. TCRdb re-processed the RT-PCR reads using CATT. Of roughly 150 delta-chain clones in the sample, 64% were seen once. The TCR was taken from a human donor who was a Ugandan infant, either HIV-exposed or HIV-unexposed (not recorded which). Here the sequenced sample was peripheral blood, taken at time point 1 of longitudinal follow-up. The chain links TRDV3 to TRDJ1; 11 bases map to TRDD3. This CDR3 reads CAFPLPYWGIGPDTDKLIF. DNA of the CDR3: TGTGCCTTCCCCCTTCCTTACTGGGGGATAGGCCCAGACACCGATAAACTCATCTTT. The complete variable domain, with remaining parts taken from reference TRDV3 and TRDJ1, reads CDKVTQSSPDQTVASGSEVVLLCTYDTVYSNPDLFWYRIRPDYSFQFVFYGDNSRSEGADFTQGRFSVKHILTQKAFHLVISPVRTEDSATYYCAFPLPYWGIGPDTDKLIFGKGTRVTVEP.